What follows are 3 T cell receptor beta chains derived from one specimen sequenced in a study of blood T cell repertoires in COVID-19. TCRdb keeps only in-frame clones here, not all; method: immunoSEQ multiplex PCR. The data show hundreds of thousands of clones, approximately 78% seen once. The material sequenced was peripheral blood. Receptor source: a woman aged 55 to 70 with active or convalescent COVID-19.

V is TRBV2 and J is TRBJ2-1, with TRBD2 identical over 9 bases. Per the germline V gene, CDR1 is SNHLY and CDR2 is FYNNEI. The junction had 4 bases not matched to a gene; V was cut back by 6 bases and J by 1 base. This CDR3 has 15 amino acids. The CDR3 here is CASRERGVSYNEQFF. The CDR3 nucleotides are TGTGCCAGCAGAGAGCGGGGGGTATCCTACAATGAGCAGTTCTTC.

The chain recombines TRBV19 with TRBJ1-5; D gene ambiguous. Looked up from germline, CDR1 is LNHDA and CDR2 is SQIVND (reference sequence). Between the trimmed V and J ends, which lost 6 bases and 4 bases, there was a span of 10 bases. The CDR3 has 13 residues. The CDR3 region is CASRGEGNQPQHF. Here the CDR3 DNA reads TGTGCCAGTAGGGGAGAAGGAAATCAGCCCCAGCATTTT.

There are a few counts of this clone. This chain links TRBV18 with TRBJ1-2; 8 bases are a match to TRBD1. This CDR3 contains 11 residues. Germline CDR1 is KGHSH and CDR2 is LQKENI. V gave up 6 bases and J gave up 12 bases; unmatched junction bases: 6. The CDR3 is CASSDRQGHTF. The DNA for the CDR3 is TGTGCCAGCTCTGACCGACAGGGGCACACCTTC.